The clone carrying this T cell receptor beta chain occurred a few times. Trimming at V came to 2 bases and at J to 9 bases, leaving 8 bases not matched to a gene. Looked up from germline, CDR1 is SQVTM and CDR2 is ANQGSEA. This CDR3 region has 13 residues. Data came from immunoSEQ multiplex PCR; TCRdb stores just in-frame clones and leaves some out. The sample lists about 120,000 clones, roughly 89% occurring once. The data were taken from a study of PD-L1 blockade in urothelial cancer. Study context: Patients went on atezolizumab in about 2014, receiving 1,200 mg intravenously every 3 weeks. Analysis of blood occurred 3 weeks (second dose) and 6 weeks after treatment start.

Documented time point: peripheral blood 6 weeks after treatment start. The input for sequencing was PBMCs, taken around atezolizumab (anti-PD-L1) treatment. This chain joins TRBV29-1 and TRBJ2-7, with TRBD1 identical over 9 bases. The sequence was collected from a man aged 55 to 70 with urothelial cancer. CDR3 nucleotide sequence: TGCAGCGTTGAACCGGGACAGGGAGTGGTGCAGTACTTC. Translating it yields CSVEPGQGVVQYF.